Following are 24 T cell receptor beta chains from one sample sequenced in a study of blood T cells in healthy people across ages (dated by TCRdb to the mid-2010s). To prepare the library, 5' RACE was applied. Sequencing was performed on an Illumina HiSeq 2500. A second PCR of about 7 to 12 cycles was performed with a sample-barcoded 5' primer and a J-beta primer mix. The public reads were reprocessed in TCRdb via fastp at Q25 and MiXCR, keeping in-frame beta chains. Rows merge per CDR3 protein into single entries with the most common DNA and genes. Here the sample has 600,000 to 800,000 distinct CDR3 sequences; 45% to 60% occur a single time. The ten most abundant clones make up approximately 12% of the sample. Source material: blood. These receptors all come from a woman older than 75 in good health.

This clonotype was observed a few times. This chain joins TRBV5-1 and TRBJ1-1, with D possibly being TRBD1 (5 bases). With 2 bases removed from V and 5 bases from J, the gap between germline ends came to 10 bases. CDR3 length equals 13 residues. Germline CDR1 is SGHRS and CDR2 is YFSETQ. CDR3 sequence reads: CASSFPGGTEAFF. In DNA, the CDR3 is TGCGCCAGCAGCTTCCCGGGGGGAACTGAAGCTTTCTTT. The variable domain in full, completed from reference TRBV5-1 and TRBJ1-1, reads KAGVTQTPRYLIKTRGQQVTLSCSPISGHRSVSWYQQTPGQGLQFLFEYFSETQRNKGNFPGRFSGRQFSNSRSEMNVSTLELGDSALYLCASSFPGGTEAFFGQGTRLTVV.

A note on this clonotype: This may stem from a read error, because a much larger clone lies one nucleotide away. The CDR3 sequence is CAISEGSRVADTQYF. The DNA of the CDR3 is TGTGCCATCAGTGAGGGGAGTAGGGTTGCAGATACGCAGTATTTT. The chain is built from TRBV10-3 and TRBJ2-3; a possible D gene is TRBD2 (5 bases). The CDR3 contains 15 residues. Trimming took 2 bases from V and 4 from J, leaving 13 bases between them. Germline loops: CDR1 ENHRY, CDR2 SYGVKD.

The chain recombines TRBV12-3 or TRBV12-4 with TRBJ1-2; D is possibly TRBD1 (5 bases). V lost 3 bases and J lost 7, with 15 bases in between. CDR3 length: 14 amino acids. The CDR3 reads CASSLGQGTAGYTF. The CDR3 region has the DNA TGTGCCAGCAGTTTGGGTCAGGGAACGGCTGGCTACACCTTC.

Details on this clonotype: A much larger clone lies a single base off, so this may be a read error. The chain joins TRBV20-1 to TRBJ2-5; tentative D call: TRBD1 (6 bases). The CDR3 length is 14 residues. Between the trimmed V and J ends, which lost 0 bases and 13 bases, there was a span of 21 bases. Germline CDR1 DFQATT, CDR2 SNEGSKA (reference sequence). This CDR3 is CSARDLSAGTPGYF. Here the CDR3 DNA reads TGCAGTGCTAGAGATCTTAGCGCCGGGACACCAGGGTACTTC.

This clonotype was detected ten times or more. V usage is TRBV29-1 and J usage is TRBJ2-7; D call uncertain. The CDR3 has 12 residues. Between the trimmed V and J ends, which lost 4 bases and 5 bases, there was a span of 12 bases. CDR1 and CDR2 from the germline V gene are SQVTM and ANQGSEA. Written as DNA, the CDR3 is TGCAGCGTTGGTACCGCGGCCCACGAGCAGTACTTC. It specifies CSVGTAAHEQYF.

The chain has TRBV5-1 and TRBJ2-3; TRBD1 matches 7 bases. Germline V gene lookup returns CDR1 SGHRS and CDR2 YFSETQ. V was clipped by 4 bases and J by 6 bases; unmatched bases: 8. There are 14 residues in the CDR3. CDR3 residues: CASSQGVVADTQYF. CDR3 DNA: TGCGCCAGCAGCCAGGGGGTTGTGGCGGATACGCAGTATTTT. The variable domain in full, with the rest retrieved from reference TRBV5-1 and TRBJ2-3, is KAGVTQTPRYLIKTRGQQVTLSCSPISGHRSVSWYQQTPGQGLQFLFEYFSETQRNKGNFPGRFSGRQFSNSRSEMNVSTLELGDSALYLCASSQGVVADTQYFGPGTRLTVL.

Regarding this clonotype: A much larger clone differs from this one at a single base, so this may be a read error. This chain links TRBV12-3 or TRBV12-4 with TRBJ2-1, with 8 bases that match TRBD2. The CDR3 length is 15 residues. The CDR3 is CARSPRDSGEGEQFF. As DNA, the CDR3 is TGTGCCCGCAGTCCTCGCGATAGCGGGGAGGGGGAGCAGTTCTTC.

This rearrangement joins TRBV11-2 to TRBJ2-1; 7 bases map to TRBD1. The CDR3 spans 21 residues. Germline CDR1 reads SGHAT; CDR2 reads FQNNGV. Trimming cost V 1 base and J 13 bases; bases outside gene matches: 31. CDR3 coding DNA: TGTGCCAGCAGCTTAGTTGTCAAGGGCCTTCTTAACAGGGGACGGACATCCCTCCAGTTCTTC. This codes for CASSLVVKGLLNRGRTSLQFF.

The V gene is TRBV7-2, the J gene TRBJ2-1; D could derive from TRBD1 or TRBD2 (5 bases each). CDR3 size: 16 residues. V lost 4 bases and J 0 bases, leaving 13 bases between the germline ends. Germline lookup yields CDR1 SGHTA and CDR2 FQGNSA. This CDR3 reads CASSSGWGSSYNEQFF. The CDR3 DNA sequence: TGTGCCAGCAGCTCAGGGTGGGGGAGCTCCTACAATGAGCAGTTCTTC.

This clonotype was observed a few times. The CDR3 sequence: CAISESGFSSSGYTF. DNA of the CDR3: TGTGCCATCAGTGAGTCTGGGTTTTCTAGTAGTGGCTACACCTTC. The chain couples TRBV10-3 to TRBJ1-2; D call uncertain. Germline CDR1 ENHRY, CDR2 SYGVKD. The CDR3 covers 15 residues. Trimming removed 0 bases at V and 7 bases at J, with 15 bases between.

This clonotype was counted ten times or more. The chain joins TRBV20-1 to TRBJ2-5; a weak D match, TRBD1 (6 bases). Germline V gene sequence: CDR1 DFQATT, CDR2 SNEGSKA (reference sequence). The CDR3 is 14 residues long. V lost 4 bases and J 0 bases, leaving 12 bases between the germline ends. This CDR3 is CSAIGQLNQETQYF. As DNA, the CDR3 is TGCAGTGCTATCGGACAGTTAAACCAAGAGACCCAGTACTTC.

As to this clonotype: A much larger clone is a single base away; this may be a read error. V gene TRBV11-2 combines with J gene TRBJ2-1; 8 bases are shared with TRBD1. The V gene end was trimmed by 5 bases and the J gene end by 5 bases; junction bases not matched to a gene: 11. The CDR3 spans 16 residues. CDR1 SGHAT and CDR2 FQNNGV come from the germline V gene. The CDR3 DNA follows: TGTGCCAGCAGCGCGCGGCCGGGACAGGTAAACAATGAGCAGTTCTTC. Translation: CASSARPGQVNNEQFF.

At least ten counts were recorded for this clonotype. The CDR3 sequence: CASSPEGGGHYNEQFF. CDR3 nucleotides: TGTGCCAGCAGCCCCGAAGGCGGGGGCCACTACAATGAGCAGTTCTTC. The chain joins TRBV28 to TRBJ2-1; tentative D call: TRBD2 (7 bases). This CDR3 region has 16 residues. V was clipped by 6 bases and J by 3 bases, with 18 bases between them. The germline V gene has CDR1 MDHEN and CDR2 SYDVKM.

Comment on this clonotype: Sequence at one end of the junction differs from germline and may be a read error. This chain connects TRBV5-1 to TRBJ2-3, with D perhaps matching TRBD2 (7 bases). Germline CDR1 is SGHRS and CDR2 is YFSETQ. CDR3 length: 15 amino acids. The CDR3 DNA reads as TGCGCCAGCAGCTTGGAGGGGGGGAACACAGATACGCGGTATTTT. Residues: CASSLEGGNTDTRYF.

On this clonotype: A much larger clonotype is one base distant, so this may be a read error. This chain links TRBV5-1 with TRBJ2-5, with D unclear. The assigned J gene may be wrong: the sequence end matches TRBJ2-7 better. Germline values: CDR1 SGHRS, CDR2 YFSETQ. The CDR3 extends over 14 amino acids. The CDR3 DNA follows: TGCGCCAGCAGCTTGGAGGCACAGCGTTTCGAGCAGTACTTC. It encodes CASSLEAQRFEQYF.

This clonotype was detected a few times. The V call is TRBV21-1, the J call TRBJ1-6; TRBD1, the D gene given by the table, was not confirmed from the DNA. TRBV21-1 is noted as a pseudogene. CDR3 size: 13 residues. CDR3 sequence (DNA): TGTGCCAGAAGGACAGGGTCTGATTCACCCCTCCACTTT. Translating it yields CARRTGSDSPLHF.

The chain has TRBV4-3 and TRBJ1-3; 10 bases match TRBD1. V lost 2 bases and J lost 6; bases outside the gene matches: 7. CDR3 length equals 16 residues. CDR1 LGHNA and CDR2 YSLEER come from the germline V gene. CDR3 in amino acids: CASSQLPGTGENTIYF. In DNA, the CDR3 is TGCGCCAGCAGCCAACTCCCCGGGACAGGGGAAAACACCATATATTTT.

This clonotype came up a few times. The V call is TRBV10-2, the J call TRBJ1-3; D is ambiguous. Germline loops: CDR1 WSHSY, CDR2 SAAADI. The CDR3 sequence is 15 residues long. The V end was cut by 0 bases, the J end by 5 bases, with 11 bases between. In DNA, the CDR3 is TGCGCCAGCAGTGAGTCGGGGATACCCCGAAACACCATATATTTT. The encoded protein is CASSESGIPRNTIYF.

This clonotype was recorded many times. The gene calls are TRBV25-1 and TRBJ1-6; the match to TRBD1 covers 8 bases. From germline, CDR1 is MGHDK and CDR2 SYGVNS. The CDR3 runs 14 residues. V lost 5 bases and J lost 9; bases outside the gene matches: 6. The CDR3 protein is CASSQRQGSSPLHF. The CDR3 coding sequence is TGTGCCAGCAGTCAACGACAGGGGAGTTCACCCCTCCACTTT.

Comment on this clonotype: Since a much larger clone is just one base distant, this may be a read error. V usage is TRBV28 and J usage is TRBJ2-5; the match to TRBD2 covers 9 bases. Germline assignment: CDR1 MDHEN and CDR2 SYDVKM. This CDR3 spans 16 amino acids. V gave up 5 bases and J gave up 11 bases; unmatched junction bases: 18. CDR3 protein: CASSTTIAGALNEQYF. The CDR3 nucleotides are TGTGCCAGCAGTACTACCATAGCGGGGGCCCTCAATGAGCAGTACTTC.

This chain uses TRBV2 with TRBJ2-1; no clear D. This CDR3 comprises 11 residues. CDR1 is SNHLY and CDR2 is FYNNEI in the germline V gene. The ends were cut back, 8 bases at V and 9 bases at J, with 11 bases in the middle. CDR3 residues: CASLRGGEQFF. In DNA form, the CDR3 reads TGTGCCAGCCTTCGTGGCGGTGAGCAGTTCTTC.

The chain joins TRBV27 to TRBJ2-2; D not resolved. Germline CDR1 MNHEY, CDR2 SMNVEV (reference sequence). V was pared by 5 bases and J by 2 bases, with 9 bases between. There are 14 residues in the CDR3. The CDR3 loop reads CASSLGYNTGELFF. CDR3 nucleotide sequence: TGTGCCAGCAGTCTGGGGTATAACACCGGGGAGCTGTTTTTT.

CDR3 sequence (DNA): TGCGCCAGCAGCTATTCAGGAACAGTACCCTACGAGCAGTACTTC. Protein sequence: CASSYSGTVPYEQYF. V and J are TRBV5-1 and TRBJ2-5; no firm D call. The assigned J gene may be wrong: the sequence end matches TRBJ2-7 better. The CDR3 consists of 15 residues. Per germline, CDR1 SGHRS and CDR2 YFSETQ.

Many counts were recorded for this clonotype. J is TRBJ2-5 and V is TRBV6-6; D not resolved. CDR3 size: 15 residues. Per the germline V gene, CDR1 is MNHNY and CDR2 is SVGAGI (reference sequence). V dropped 1 base and J dropped 2 bases, with 11 bases sitting between them. CDR3 in amino acids: CASSYFFGGQETQYF. The CDR3 DNA is TGTGCCAGCAGTTACTTTTTTGGTGGGCAAGAGACCCAGTACTTC.